The clone carrying this T cell receptor (beta chain) appeared a single time. The data belong to a study of cytomegalovirus exposure and HLA in healthy donors. Only in-frame clones appear in the TCRdb table, and some are missing; sequencing was by immunoSEQ multiplex PCR. The data contain some 150,000 clones, roughly nine tenths of them singletons. Per the germline V gene, CDR1 is SGHTA and CDR2 is FQGNSA. The junction had 2 bases not matched to a gene; V was cut back by 3 bases and J by 4 bases. The length of the CDR3 is 14 residues. The receptor comes from a woman younger than 35 in good health and CMV-seropositive. Sequenced input: PBMCs. The rearrangement uses TRBV7-2 and TRBJ2-1, with 8 bases that match TRBD2. This chain's CDR3 is CASSFIAGYNEQFF. The CDR3 DNA reads as TGTGCCAGCAGCTTCATAGCGGGGTACAATGAGCAGTTCTTC.